The entry below gives a single T cell receptor beta chain sequence along with its context. Using a J-beta primer mix together with a sample-barcoded 5' primer, a second PCR was run for about 6 to 12 cycles. TCRdb analysed the 5' RACE reads with MiXCR anew, one entry per CDR3 protein. The table lists approximately 880,000 distinct CDR3 sequences, roughly 52% of them singletons. This entry is derived from a study of blood T cells in healthy people across ages. Germline CDR1 and CDR2: SNHLY and FYNNEI. This CDR3 contains 15 residues. The junction had 2 bases not matched to a gene; V was cut back by 4 bases and J by 0 bases.

This sequence was found in a man aged 30 to 45 in good health. The genes are TRBV2 and TRBJ2-5; the match to TRBD2 covers 10 bases. Source material: blood. CDR3 coding DNA: TGTGCCAGCAGTGGGACTAGCGGATACCAAGAGACCCAGTACTTC. This gives the protein CASSGTSGYQETQYF.